This entry lists 23 T cell receptor beta chains sequenced from one sample in a study of CD8+ T cells in alopecia areata. The sequencing template was cDNA reverse transcribed from extracted RNA. Assay used: immunoSEQ multiplex PCR; TCRdb lists only in-frame clones, some missing. The repertoire consists of roughly 130,000 clones, with about 57% occurring once and the leading ten covering 4.5%. This material consisted of CD4+ T cells sorted from blood, taken at week 0. The source of these receptors is a human donor with alopecia areata.

This clone showed up just a few times. The V and J genes are TRBV7-2 and TRBJ1-2, with TRBD1 as a possible D gene (6 bases). V was clipped by 5 bases and J by 4 bases, with 20 bases between them. CDR3 size: 16 residues. The germline CDR1 and CDR2 sequences are SGHTA and FQGNSA. The CDR3 region is CASSVGATGRRYGYTF. The CDR3 nucleotides are TGTGCCAGCAGCGTGGGCGCCACAGGGCGTCGCTATGGCTACACCTTC. The full variable domain, in which reference TRBV7-2 and TRBJ1-2 provide the parts outside the CDR3, is GAGVSQSPSNKVTEKGKDVELRCDPISGHTALYWYRQSLGQGLEFLIYFQGNSAPDKSGLPSDRFSAERTGGSVSTLTIQRTQQEDSAVYLCASSVGATGRRYGYTFGSGTRLTVV.

This clone has a handful of counts. The chain combines TRBV5-1 with TRBJ2-6, with a weak D call TRBD2 (5 bases). Germline-derived CDR1 and CDR2 are SGHRS and YFSETQ. Trimming left V 5 bases short and J 2 bases short, with 11 bases between. This CDR3 is built from 15 residues. The CDR3 is CASSREEAGANVLTF. The CDR3 bases are TGCGCCAGCAGTCGGGAAGAGGCTGGGGCCAACGTCCTGACTTTC.

This clone turned up a few times. The V call is TRBV5-1, the J call TRBJ2-3; D unclear. CDR1 SGHRS and CDR2 YFSETQ come from the germline V gene. The CDR3 is 15 residues long. The V and J ends lost 1 base and 2 bases respectively, with 11 bases between them. The CDR3 protein is CASSLSARVTDTQYF. DNA of the CDR3: TGCGCCAGCAGCTTGTCAGCAAGAGTCACAGATACGCAGTATTTT.

The chain links TRBV6-5 to TRBJ2-7; TRBD1 matches 7 bases. V lost 2 bases and J lost 7; bases outside the gene matches: 8. Per germline, CDR1 MNHEY and CDR2 SVGAGI. The CDR3 contains 14 residues. The CDR3 region has the DNA TGTGCCAGCAGTTACGACAGGGTCGTGAGGGAGCAGTACTTC. Residues: CASSYDRVVREQYF.

This chain joins TRBV28 and TRBJ1-2; 9 bases agree with TRBD1. Germline V gene sequence: CDR1 MDHEN, CDR2 SYDVKM. CDR3 size: 13 residues. V trimming: 6 bases; J trimming: 7 bases; junction bases outside the gene matches: 6. CDR3 nucleotides: TGTGCCAGCAGCCTAACAGGGGGCTTTGGCTACACCTTC. Protein sequence: CASSLTGGFGYTF.

This clone was detected a few times. This chain uses TRBV27 with TRBJ2-6, with D perhaps being TRBD1 or TRBD2 (5 bases each). The CDR3 has 15 residues. Germline-derived CDR1 and CDR2 are MNHEY and SMNVEV (reference sequence). Between the trimmed V and J ends, which lost 5 bases and 4 bases, there was a span of 12 bases. CDR3 sequence: CASSMTGRGANVLTF. The CDR3 coding sequence is TGTGCCAGCAGTATGACGGGGCGCGGGGCCAACGTCCTGACTTTC.

This chain uses TRBV5-1 with TRBJ2-5, with D uncertain. The V gene lost 0 bases and the J gene lost 5 bases, with 11 bases spanning the gap. The CDR3 runs to 14 residues. From germline, CDR1 is SGHRS and CDR2 YFSETQ. CDR3: CASSLEGSSETQYF. The CDR3 nucleotides read TGCGCCAGCAGCTTGGAGGGTAGCTCGGAGACCCAGTACTTC.

This clone occurred a few times. The chain uses TRBV9 and TRBJ2-5, with D perhaps TRBD1 (6 bases). V was cut by 0 bases and J by 3 bases, with 9 bases left in between. From germline, CDR1 is SGDLS and CDR2 YYNGEE. The CDR3 covers 14 residues. This CDR3 is CASSVGGGEETQYF. The CDR3 DNA sequence: TGTGCCAGCAGCGTAGGAGGGGGAGAAGAGACCCAGTACTTC.

The rearrangement links TRBV5-1 to TRBJ2-5, with TRBD1 as a possible D gene (6 bases). Germline-derived CDR1 and CDR2 are SGHRS and YFSETQ. The CDR3 has 13 residues. Trimming took 4 bases from V and 2 from J, leaving 9 bases between them. DNA of the CDR3: TGCGCCAGCAGCCTGGGACAACAAGAGACCCAGTACTTC. This encodes CASSLGQQETQYF. The full variable domain, its missing parts supplied by reference TRBV5-1 and TRBJ2-5, is KAGVTQTPRYLIKTRGQQVTLSCSPISGHRSVSWYQQTPGQGLQFLFEYFSETQRNKGNFPGRFSGRQFSNSRSEMNVSTLELGDSALYLCASSLGQQETQYFGPGTRLLVL.

The chain couples TRBV7-2 to TRBJ1-2; no clear D. V was trimmed by 3 bases and J by 2 bases, leaving 7 bases between them. From germline, CDR1 is SGHTA and CDR2 FQGNSA. The CDR3 is 13 residues long. In nucleotides, the CDR3 is TGTGCCAGCAGCTTGGCGGGAAACTATGGCTACACCTTC. Protein product: CASSLAGNYGYTF.

The rearrangement joins TRBV5-1 to TRBJ2-3; D gene unclear. Germline assignment: CDR1 SGHRS and CDR2 YFSETQ. The CDR3 length is 14 residues. Trimming shortened V by 0 bases and J by 1 base, and 6 bases separated the two germline ends. CDR3 sequence reads: CASSLGEGTDTQYF. As DNA, the CDR3 is TGCGCCAGCAGCTTGGGAGAGGGCACAGATACGCAGTATTTT. The variable domain in full, completed from reference TRBV5-1 and TRBJ2-3, reads KAGVTQTPRYLIKTRGQQVTLSCSPISGHRSVSWYQQTPGQGLQFLFEYFSETQRNKGNFPGRFSGRQFSNSRSEMNVSTLELGDSALYLCASSLGEGTDTQYFGPGTRLTVL.

The J gene is TRBJ2-1, the V gene TRBV19; 8 nucleotides agree with TRBD1. The CDR3 is 15 amino acids. V was clipped by 3 bases and J by 7 bases; unmatched bases: 8. The germline V gene has CDR1 LNHDA and CDR2 SQIVND (reference sequence). CDR3 nucleotides: TGTGCCAGTAGTATCCGTCGGACAGGGAGGAATGAGCAGTTCTTC. Translation: CASSIRRTGRNEQFF.

DNA of the CDR3: TGTGCCAGCAGCTCTTACAGGGGGCGCAGAGATACGCAGTATTTT. Translation: CASSSYRGRRDTQYF. This chain uses TRBV7-2 with TRBJ2-3; 9 nucleotides line up with TRBD1. The CDR3 covers 15 residues. After removal of 4 bases from V and 5 bases from J, the junction contained 7 bases not matched to a gene. CDR1 is SGHTA and CDR2 is FQGNSA in the germline V gene.

V and J are TRBV2 and TRBJ2-7, with TRBD1 matching 10 bases. Germline CDR1 and CDR2: SNHLY and FYNNEI. This CDR3 spans 14 amino acids. Trimming took 10 bases from V and 1 from J; bases not matched to a gene: 7. CDR3 residues: CATRQGATSYEQYF. DNA for the CDR3: TGTGCCACACGACAGGGGGCGACATCCTACGAGCAGTACTTC.

CDR3 sequence: CASSTRGGKTDTQYF. The CDR3 DNA sequence: TGCGCCAGCAGCACACGGGGGGGCAAGACAGATACGCAGTATTTT. This chain links TRBV4-3 with TRBJ2-3; 8 nucleotides agree with TRBD2. Trimming cost V 5 bases and J 3 bases; bases outside gene matches: 7. CDR3 length: 15 amino acids. Germline V gene sequence: CDR1 LGHNA, CDR2 YSLEER.

The V gene is TRBV5-5, the J gene TRBJ2-2; the D gene is possibly TRBD2 (6 bases). The V end lost 5 bases, the J end lost 6 bases, and 14 bases lay between the germline ends. Germline-derived CDR1 and CDR2 are SGHKS and YYEKEE (reference sequence). CDR3 length: 14 amino acids. For the CDR3, the DNA is TGTGCCAGCAGAAGTGGACTAACCCCCGGGGAGCTGTTTTTT. Its protein is CASRSGLTPGELFF.

Here the CDR3 DNA reads TGTGCCAGCAGCGGGGGGGTGAATCAGCCCCAGCATTTT. This sequence encodes CASSGGVNQPQHF. The rearrangement uses TRBV9 and TRBJ1-5, with a possible D match to TRBD1 (5 bases). V was pared by 3 bases and J by 4 bases, with 8 bases between. Germline V gene data show CDR1 as SGDLS and CDR2 as YYNGEE. The CDR3 is made up of 13 amino acids.

The V call is TRBV9, the J call TRBJ2-1; possible D gene TRBD2, 6 bases. This CDR3 is built from 18 residues. Trimming cost V 0 bases and J 3 bases, with 19 bases left between them. From germline, CDR1 is SGDLS and CDR2 YYNGEE. Here the CDR3 DNA reads TGTGCCAGCAGCGTAGTCGATAATGGTCGCGGGATCTACAATGAGCAGTTCTTC. This gives the protein CASSVVDNGRGIYNEQFF.

The chain uses TRBV5-1 and TRBJ2-4; D remains ambiguous. Trimming removed 0 bases at V and 3 bases at J, with 7 bases between. This CDR3 has 14 amino acids. Germline CDR1 is SGHRS and CDR2 is YFSETQ. CDR3 loop: CASSLETVKNIQYF. The CDR3 DNA reads TGCGCCAGCAGCTTGGAAACGGTCAAAAACATTCAGTACTTC. The full variable domain, its missing parts supplied by reference TRBV5-1 and TRBJ2-4, is KAGVTQTPRYLIKTRGQQVTLSCSPISGHRSVSWYQQTPGQGLQFLFEYFSETQRNKGNFPGRFSGRQFSNSRSEMNVSTLELGDSALYLCASSLETVKNIQYFGAGTRLSVL.

The J gene is TRBJ1-1, the V gene TRBV15, with D unresolved. CDR1 LNHNV and CDR2 YYDKDF come from the germline V gene (reference sequence). V was trimmed by 0 bases and J by 7 bases, leaving 12 bases between them. This CDR3 contains 14 residues. The CDR3 DNA follows: TGTGCCACCAGCAGAGATGCGAAGGGAGGTGAAGCTTTCTTT. Its protein is CATSRDAKGGEAFF.

The chain recombines TRBV30 with TRBJ2-3, with D perhaps being TRBD1 or TRBD2 (5 bases each). This CDR3 is built from 15 residues. CDR1 is GTSNPN and CDR2 is SVGIG in the germline V gene (reference sequence). The V gene lost 0 bases and the J gene lost 3 bases, with 13 bases spanning the gap. The CDR3 nucleotides are TGTGCCTGGAGTGTACCGGGGCCGGAGACAGATACGCAGTATTTT. Its translation: CAWSVPGPETDTQYF. The whole variable domain, filled in from reference TRBV30 and TRBJ2-3, reads SQTIHQWPATLVQPVGSPLSLECTVEGTSNPNLYWYRQAAGRGLQLLFYSVGIGQISSEVPQNLSASRPQDRQFILSSKKLLLSDSGFYLCAWSVPGPETDTQYFGPGTRLTVL.

This clone was seen a handful of times. The chain carries TRBV7-8 and TRBJ2-1; 8 bases are shared with TRBD2. The V gene end was trimmed by 5 bases and the J gene end by 0 bases; junction bases not matched to a gene: 3. CDR3 length: 15 residues. Germline V gives CDR1 SGHVS, CDR2 FQNEAQ. The CDR3 DNA is TGTGCCAGCAGCCGCGGGACTAGCTCCTACAATGAGCAGTTCTTC. It translates to CASSRGTSSYNEQFF.

V and J are TRBV4-3 and TRBJ2-3; D not resolved. Germline CDR1 and CDR2: LGHNA and YSLEER. This CDR3 has 14 residues. Trimming stripped 0 bases from V and 3 bases from J, with 7 bases between. CDR3: CASSQDPRTDTQYF. In DNA, the CDR3 is TGCGCCAGCAGCCAAGATCCTCGGACAGATACGCAGTATTTT.